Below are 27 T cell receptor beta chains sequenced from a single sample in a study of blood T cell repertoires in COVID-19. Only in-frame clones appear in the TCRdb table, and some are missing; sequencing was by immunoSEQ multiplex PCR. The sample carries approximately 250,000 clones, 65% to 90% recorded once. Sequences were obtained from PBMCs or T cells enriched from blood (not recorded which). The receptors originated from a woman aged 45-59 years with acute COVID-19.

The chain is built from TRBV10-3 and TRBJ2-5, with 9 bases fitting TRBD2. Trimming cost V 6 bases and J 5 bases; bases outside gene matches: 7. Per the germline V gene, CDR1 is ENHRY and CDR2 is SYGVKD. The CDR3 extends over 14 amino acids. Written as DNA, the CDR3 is TGTGCCATCAGGAGCGGGGGGAGTCAGGAGACCCAGTACTTC. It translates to CAIRSGGSQETQYF.

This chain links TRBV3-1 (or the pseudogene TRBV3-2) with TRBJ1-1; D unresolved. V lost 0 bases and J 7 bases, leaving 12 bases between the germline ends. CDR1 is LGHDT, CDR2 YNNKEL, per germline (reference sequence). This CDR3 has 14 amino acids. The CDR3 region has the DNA TGTGCCAGCAGCCAAGATTGGAGGGTAGGTGAAGCTTTCTTT. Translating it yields CASSQDWRVGEAFF.

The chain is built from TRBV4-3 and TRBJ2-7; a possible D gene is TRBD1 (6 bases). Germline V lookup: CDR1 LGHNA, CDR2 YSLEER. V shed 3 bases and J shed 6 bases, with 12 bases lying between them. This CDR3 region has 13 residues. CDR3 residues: CASSQSQGREQYF. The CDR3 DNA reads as TGCGCCAGCAGCCAGTCACAGGGTCGCGAGCAGTACTTC.

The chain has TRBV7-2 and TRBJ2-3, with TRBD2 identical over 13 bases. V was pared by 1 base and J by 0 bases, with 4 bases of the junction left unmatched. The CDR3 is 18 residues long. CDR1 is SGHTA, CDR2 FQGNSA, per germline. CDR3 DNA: TGTGCCAGCAGCTTAGGACTAGCGGGGGGCCGCAGCACAGATACGCAGTATTTT. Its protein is CASSLGLAGGRSTDTQYF.

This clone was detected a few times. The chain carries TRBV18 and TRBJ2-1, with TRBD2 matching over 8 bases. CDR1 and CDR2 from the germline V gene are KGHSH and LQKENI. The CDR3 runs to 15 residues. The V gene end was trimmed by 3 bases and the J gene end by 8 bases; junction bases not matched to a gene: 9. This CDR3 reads CASSPSSRGGDEQFF. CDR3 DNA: TGTGCCAGCTCACCCTCCAGCCGGGGGGGGGATGAGCAGTTCTTC. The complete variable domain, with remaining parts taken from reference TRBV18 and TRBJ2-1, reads NAGVMQNPRHLVRRRGQEARLRCSPMKGHSHVYWYRQLPEEGLKFMVYLQKENIIDESGMPKERFSAEFPKEGPSILRIQQVVRGDSAAYFCASSPSSRGGDEQFFGPGTRLTVL.

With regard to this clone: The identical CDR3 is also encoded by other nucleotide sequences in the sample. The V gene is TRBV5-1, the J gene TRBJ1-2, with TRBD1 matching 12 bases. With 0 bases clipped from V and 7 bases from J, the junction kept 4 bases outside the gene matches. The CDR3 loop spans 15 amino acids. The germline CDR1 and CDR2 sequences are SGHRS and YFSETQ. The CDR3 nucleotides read TGCGCCAGCAGCTTGGAGGGACAGGGGGCTAGTGGCTACACCTTC. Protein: CASSLEGQGASGYTF.

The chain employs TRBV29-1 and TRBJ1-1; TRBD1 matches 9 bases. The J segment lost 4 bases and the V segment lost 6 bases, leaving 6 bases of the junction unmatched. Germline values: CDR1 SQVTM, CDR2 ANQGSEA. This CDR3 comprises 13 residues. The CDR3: CSVATGGGTEAFF. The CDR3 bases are TGCAGCGTGGCGACAGGGGGAGGCACTGAAGCTTTCTTT.

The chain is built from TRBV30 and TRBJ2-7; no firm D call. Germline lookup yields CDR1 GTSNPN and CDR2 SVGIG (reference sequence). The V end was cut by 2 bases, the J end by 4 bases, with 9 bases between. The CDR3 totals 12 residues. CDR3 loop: CAWSPHQYEQYF. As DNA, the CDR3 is TGTGCCTGGAGTCCCCATCAATACGAGCAGTACTTC.

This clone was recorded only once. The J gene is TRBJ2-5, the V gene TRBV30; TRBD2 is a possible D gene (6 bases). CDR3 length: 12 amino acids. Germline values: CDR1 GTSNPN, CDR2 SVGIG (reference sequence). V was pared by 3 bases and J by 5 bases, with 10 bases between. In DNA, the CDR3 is TGTGCCTGGAGCCGTGGAGGGGAGACCCAGTACTTC. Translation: CAWSRGGETQYF. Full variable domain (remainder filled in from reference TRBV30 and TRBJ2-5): SQTIHQWPATLVQPVGSPLSLECTVEGTSNPNLYWYRQAAGRGLQLLFYSVGIGQISSEVPQNLSASRPQDRQFILSSKKLLLSDSGFYLCAWSRGGETQYFGPGTRLLVL.

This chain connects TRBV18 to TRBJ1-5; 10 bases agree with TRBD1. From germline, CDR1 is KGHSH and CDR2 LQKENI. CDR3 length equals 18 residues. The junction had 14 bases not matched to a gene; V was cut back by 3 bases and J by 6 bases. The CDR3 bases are TGTGCCAGCTCACCGATTGCCGGGACAGGGGACCTAGCTCAGCCCCAGCATTTT. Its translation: CASSPIAGTGDLAQPQHF. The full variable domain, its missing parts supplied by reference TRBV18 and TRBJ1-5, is NAGVMQNPRHLVRRRGQEARLRCSPMKGHSHVYWYRQLPEEGLKFMVYLQKENIIDESGMPKERFSAEFPKEGPSILRIQQVVRGDSAAYFCASSPIAGTGDLAQPQHFGDGTRLSIL.

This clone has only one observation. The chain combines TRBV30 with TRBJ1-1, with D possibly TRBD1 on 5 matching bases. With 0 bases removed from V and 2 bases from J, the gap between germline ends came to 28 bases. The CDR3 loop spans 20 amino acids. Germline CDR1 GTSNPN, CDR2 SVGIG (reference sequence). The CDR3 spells CAWSVLGQGWAKKENTEAFF. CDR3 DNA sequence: TGTGCCTGGAGTGTACTGGGGCAGGGTTGGGCGAAGAAAGAAAACACTGAAGCTTTCTTT.

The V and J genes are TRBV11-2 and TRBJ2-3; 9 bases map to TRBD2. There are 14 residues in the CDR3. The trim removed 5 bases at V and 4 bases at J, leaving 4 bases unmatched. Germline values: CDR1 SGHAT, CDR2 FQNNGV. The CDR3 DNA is TGTGCCAGCAGCCCGGGACTAGCAGCAGATACGCAGTATTTT. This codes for CASSPGLAADTQYF.

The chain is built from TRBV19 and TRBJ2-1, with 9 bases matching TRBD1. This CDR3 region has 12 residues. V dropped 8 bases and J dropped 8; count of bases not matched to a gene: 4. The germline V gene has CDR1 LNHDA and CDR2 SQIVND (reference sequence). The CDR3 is CASGTGRYEQFF. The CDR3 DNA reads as TGTGCCAGTGGGACAGGGAGGTATGAGCAGTTCTTC. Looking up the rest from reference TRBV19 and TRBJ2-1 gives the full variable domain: DGGITQSPKYLFRKEGQNVTLSCEQNLNHDAMYWYRQDPGQGLRLIYYSQIVNDFQKGDIAEGYSVSREKKESFPLTVTSAQKNPTAFYLCASGTGRYEQFFGPGTRLTVL.

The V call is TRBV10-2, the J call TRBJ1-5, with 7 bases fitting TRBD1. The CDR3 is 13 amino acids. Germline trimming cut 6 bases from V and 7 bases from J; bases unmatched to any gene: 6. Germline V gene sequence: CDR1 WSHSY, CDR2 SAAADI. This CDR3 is CASRIDRDQPQHF. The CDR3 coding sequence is TGCGCCAGCAGAATAGACAGGGACCAGCCCCAGCATTTT.

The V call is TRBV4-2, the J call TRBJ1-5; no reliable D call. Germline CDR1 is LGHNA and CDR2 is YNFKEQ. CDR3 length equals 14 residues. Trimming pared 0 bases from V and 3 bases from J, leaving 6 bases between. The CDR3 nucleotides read TGTGCCAGCAGCCAAGACGGGGTCAATCAGCCCCAGCATTTT. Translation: CASSQDGVNQPQHF.

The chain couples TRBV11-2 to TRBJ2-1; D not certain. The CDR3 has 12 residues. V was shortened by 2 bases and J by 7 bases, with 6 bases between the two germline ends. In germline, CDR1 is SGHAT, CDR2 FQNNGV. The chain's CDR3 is CASSLFGNEQFF. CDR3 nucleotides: TGTGCCAGCAGCTTATTCGGGAATGAGCAGTTCTTC. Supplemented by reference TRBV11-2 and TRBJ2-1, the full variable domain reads EAGVAQSPRYKIIEKRQSVAFWCNPISGHATLYWYQQILGQGPKLLIQFQNNGVVDDSQLPKDRFSAERLKGVDSTLKIQPAKLEDSAVYLCASSLFGNEQFFGPGTRLTVL.

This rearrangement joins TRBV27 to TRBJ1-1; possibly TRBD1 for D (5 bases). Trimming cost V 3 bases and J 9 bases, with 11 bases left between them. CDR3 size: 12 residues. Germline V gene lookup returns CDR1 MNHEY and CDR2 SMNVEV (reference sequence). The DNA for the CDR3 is TGTGCCAGCAGTTTGGGGCAGGGTAAAGCTTTCTTT. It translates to CASSLGQGKAFF.

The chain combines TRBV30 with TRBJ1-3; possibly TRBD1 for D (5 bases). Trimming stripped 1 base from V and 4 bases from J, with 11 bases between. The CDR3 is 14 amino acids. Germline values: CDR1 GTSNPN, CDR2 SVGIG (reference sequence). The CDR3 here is CAWSEGVGGNTIYF. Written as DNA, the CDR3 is TGTGCCTGGAGTGAAGGGGTGGGGGGAAACACCATATATTTT.

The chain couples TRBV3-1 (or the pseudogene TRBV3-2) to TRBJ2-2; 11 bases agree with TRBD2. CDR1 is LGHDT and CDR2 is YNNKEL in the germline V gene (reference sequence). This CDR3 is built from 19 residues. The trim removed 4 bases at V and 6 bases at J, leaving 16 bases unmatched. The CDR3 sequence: CASSPAAKLAGAVSGELFF. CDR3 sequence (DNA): TGTGCCAGCAGCCCCGCGGCAAAACTAGCGGGGGCGGTCTCCGGGGAGCTGTTTTTT.

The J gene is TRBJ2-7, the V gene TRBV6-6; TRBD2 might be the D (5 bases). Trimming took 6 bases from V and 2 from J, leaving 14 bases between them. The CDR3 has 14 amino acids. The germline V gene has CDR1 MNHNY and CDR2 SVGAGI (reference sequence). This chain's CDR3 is CASSLATPPYEQYF. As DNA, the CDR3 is TGTGCCAGCAGCTTAGCGACGCCACCCTACGAGCAGTACTTC.

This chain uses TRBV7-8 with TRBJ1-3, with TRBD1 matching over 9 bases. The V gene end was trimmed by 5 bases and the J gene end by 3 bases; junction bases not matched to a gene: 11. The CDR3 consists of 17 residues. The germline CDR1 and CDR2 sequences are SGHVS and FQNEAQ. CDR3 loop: CASSKRTTGGSGNTIYF. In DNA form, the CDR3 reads TGTGCCAGCAGCAAAAGGACTACAGGGGGCAGTGGAAACACCATATATTTT. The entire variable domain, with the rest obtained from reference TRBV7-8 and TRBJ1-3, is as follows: GAGVSQSPRYKVAKRGQDVALRCDPISGHVSLFWYQQALGQGPEFLTYFQNEAQLDKSGLPSDRFFAERPEGSVSTLKIQRTQQEDSAVYLCASSKRTTGGSGNTIYFGEGSWLTVV.

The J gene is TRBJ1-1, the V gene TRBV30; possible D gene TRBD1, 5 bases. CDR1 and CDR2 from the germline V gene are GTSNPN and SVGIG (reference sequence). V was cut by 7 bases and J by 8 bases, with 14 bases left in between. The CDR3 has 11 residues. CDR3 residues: CALGVIGEAFF. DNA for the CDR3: TGTGCCTTAGGGGTTATTGGCGAAGCTTTCTTT.

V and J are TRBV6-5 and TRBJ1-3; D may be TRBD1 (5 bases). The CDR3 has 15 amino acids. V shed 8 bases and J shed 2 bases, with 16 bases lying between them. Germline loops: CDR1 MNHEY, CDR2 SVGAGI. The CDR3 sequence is CASPTTVVTGNTIYF. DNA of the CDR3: TGTGCCAGCCCAACGACAGTAGTCACTGGAAACACCATATATTTT.

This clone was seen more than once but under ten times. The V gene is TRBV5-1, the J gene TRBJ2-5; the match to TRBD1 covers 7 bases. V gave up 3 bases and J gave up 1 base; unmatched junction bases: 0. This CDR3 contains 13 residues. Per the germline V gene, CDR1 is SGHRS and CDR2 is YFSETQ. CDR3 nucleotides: TGCGCCAGCAGCTGGGACAGCCAAGAGACCCAGTACTTC. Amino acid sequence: CASSWDSQETQYF.

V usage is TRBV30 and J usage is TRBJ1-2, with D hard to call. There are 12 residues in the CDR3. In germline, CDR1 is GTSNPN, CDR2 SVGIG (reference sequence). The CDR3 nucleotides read TGTGCACAATCGGTCGGGGACTATGGCTACACCTTC. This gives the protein CAQSVGDYGYTF.

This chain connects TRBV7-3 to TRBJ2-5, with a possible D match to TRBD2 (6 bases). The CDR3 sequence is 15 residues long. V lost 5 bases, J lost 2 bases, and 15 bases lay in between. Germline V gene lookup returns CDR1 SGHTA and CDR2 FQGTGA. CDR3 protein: CASSPEAGSQETQYF. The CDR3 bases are TGTGCCAGCAGCCCCGAGGCGGGGTCGCAAGAGACCCAGTACTTC.

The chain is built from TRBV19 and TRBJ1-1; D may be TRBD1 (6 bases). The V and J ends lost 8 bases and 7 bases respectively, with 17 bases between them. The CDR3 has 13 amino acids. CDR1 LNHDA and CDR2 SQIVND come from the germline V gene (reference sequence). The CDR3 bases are TGTGCCAGTGGAACGAGGACAGACAATGAAGCTTTCTTT. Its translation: CASGTRTDNEAFF.